This T cell receptor beta chain is drawn from a study of blood T cell repertoires in COVID-19. Looking at the study overall: From the United States, Italy and Spain came samples of acute and convalescent COVID-19. The cDNA or gDNA used as material had been derived from T cells, B-cell-depleted T cells, or PBMCs.

Authors' analysis steps: For nucleated cells, counts were estimated from reference gene primer amplification. The data were produced by immunoSEQ multiplex PCR, yet TCRdb's version contains in-frame clones alone and is incomplete. V and J calls and clone size follow that table, whereas D and trimming were derived from the DNA. Altogether 270,000 or so clones are present, about 90% being singletons, with the ten largest covering around 10%. While infection was still active, Seattle patients were enrolled and then followed longitudinally. CDR1 is SGDLS, CDR2 YYNGEE, per germline. V was clipped by 1 base and J by 0 bases, with 5 bases between them. The CDR3 contains 14 residues.

Sequencing used peripheral blood. This receptor was obtained from a woman in her twenties or thirties with COVID-19, enrolled during active disease. The chain joins TRBV9 to TRBJ1-3, with D hard to call. CDR3: CASSVIDSGNTIYF. CDR3 nucleotide sequence: TGTGCCAGCAGCGTAATAGACTCTGGAAACACCATATATTTT.